Here is one T cell receptor beta chain with its context. No antigen is known for it. This entry belongs to a study of shared clonotypes between healthy human individuals. About the research overall: CD4 naive and CD4 memory each took three plates per donor, while CD8 naive took two and CD8 memory one. Points from the study as a whole: Sorted-subset samples were not fully sequenced, rarefaction indicated.

The CDR3 sequence is 14 residues long. V lost 2 bases and J lost 2, with 9 bases in between. Germline CDR1 reads PRHDT; CDR2 reads FYEKMQ (reference sequence). Terminally differentiated effector memory CD45RA+ cells were excluded from the naive CD8 cells, which were CD45RO-negative and positively selected for CCR7. Here immunoSEQ multiplex PCR was the method, and the copy in TCRdb shows in-frame clones only, minus some. The table includes around 550,000 clones, approximately 96% detected once. The TCR was taken from a woman between 25 and 40 years old in good health. Sequencing used naive CD8+ T cells sorted from blood. The J gene is TRBJ2-5, the V gene TRBV13; TRBD1 might be the D (6 bases). The CDR3 DNA is TGTGCCAGCAGCTTAAACCAGGGGCAAGAGACCCAGTACTTC. Its translation: CASSLNQGQETQYF.